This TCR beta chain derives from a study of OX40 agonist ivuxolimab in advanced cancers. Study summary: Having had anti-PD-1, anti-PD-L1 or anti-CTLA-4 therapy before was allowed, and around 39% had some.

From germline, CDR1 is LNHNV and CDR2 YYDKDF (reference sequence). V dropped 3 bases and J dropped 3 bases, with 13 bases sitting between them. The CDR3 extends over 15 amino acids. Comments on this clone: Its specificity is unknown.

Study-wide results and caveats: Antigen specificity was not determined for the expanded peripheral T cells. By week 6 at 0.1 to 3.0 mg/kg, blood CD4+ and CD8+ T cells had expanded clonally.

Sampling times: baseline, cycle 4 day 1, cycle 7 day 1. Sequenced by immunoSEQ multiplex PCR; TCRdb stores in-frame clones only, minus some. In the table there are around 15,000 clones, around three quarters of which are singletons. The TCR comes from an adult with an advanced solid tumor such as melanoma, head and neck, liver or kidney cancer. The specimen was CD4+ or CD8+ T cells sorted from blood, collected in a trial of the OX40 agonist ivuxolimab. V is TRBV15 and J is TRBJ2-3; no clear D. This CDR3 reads CATSSNSFLTDTQYF. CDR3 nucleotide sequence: TGTGCCACCAGCAGTAATTCCTTTTTGACAGATACGCAGTATTTT. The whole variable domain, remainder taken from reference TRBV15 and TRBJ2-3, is DAMVIQNPRYQVTQFGKPVTLSCSQTLNHNVMYWYQQKSSQAPKLLFHYYDKDFNNEADTPDNFQSRRPNTSFCFLDIRSPGLGDTAMYLCATSSNSFLTDTQYFGPGTRLTVL.